This T cell receptor beta chain is drawn from a study of T cell responses to AZD1222 COVID-19 vaccine. Study-wide results and caveats: Donor demographics were predominantly white British with a female majority; clonal diversity may be underestimated. Two AZD1222 doses significantly raised spike-specific TCR breadth and depth over controls.

Assay: immunoSEQ multiplex PCR; the TCRdb copy retains only in-frame clones and omits some. The table includes approximately 300,000 clones, about 94% detected once. V shed 5 bases and J shed 5 bases, with 15 bases lying between them. The CDR3 totals 14 residues. Germline CDR1 and CDR2: MDHEN and SYDVKM. Comment on this clone: The antigen remains undetermined.

This TCR was sampled from an adult who received the AZD1222 COVID-19 vaccine. This material consisted of peripheral blood, taken 28 days after the second AZD1222 dose. V is TRBV28 and J is TRBJ1-1; D is uncertain. The CDR3 protein is CASSLWAKETEAFF. The CDR3 DNA follows: TGTGCCAGCAGTCTGTGGGCCAAGGAGACTGAAGCTTTCTTT.